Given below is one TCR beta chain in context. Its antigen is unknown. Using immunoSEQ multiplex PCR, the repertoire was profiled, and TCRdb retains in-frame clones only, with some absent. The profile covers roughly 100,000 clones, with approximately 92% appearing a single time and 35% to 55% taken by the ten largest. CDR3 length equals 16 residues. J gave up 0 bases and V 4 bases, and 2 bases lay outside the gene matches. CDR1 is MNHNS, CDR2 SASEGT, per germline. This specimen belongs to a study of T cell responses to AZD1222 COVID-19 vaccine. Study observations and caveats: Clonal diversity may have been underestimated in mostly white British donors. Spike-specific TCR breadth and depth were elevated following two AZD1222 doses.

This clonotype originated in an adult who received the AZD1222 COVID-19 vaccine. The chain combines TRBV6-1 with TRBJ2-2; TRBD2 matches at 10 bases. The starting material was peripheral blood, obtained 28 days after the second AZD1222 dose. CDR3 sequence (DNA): TGTGCCAGCAGTGCCCTAGCGGGAGCGAACACCGGGGAGCTGTTTTTT. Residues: CASSALAGANTGELFF.